The sequence of this T cell receptor beta chain was determined in a study of vaccination effects on CD4 cells after COVID-19 (dated by TCRdb to between 2020 and 2023). Describing the broader study: Participants received two doses of either the BNT162b2 or the mRNA-1273 mRNA SARS-CoV-2 vaccine. The full study included some 10 COVID-19 convalescent patients and a few SARS-CoV-2-naive healthy vaccine recipients. SARS-CoV-2 spike-specific CD4+ TCR repertoires from before and after mRNA vaccination were compared in COVID-19 convalescent patients and in infection-naive vaccine recipients. In the study, cultures from other donors were sequenced using the Oncomine TCR Beta short-read assay on an Illumina iSeq 100. Findings and caveats that apply to the study as a whole: Only a small number of convalescent patients were included, and no early post-infection timepoints were available, which limited the study. In healthy vaccine recipients, vaccine-induced clones were almost all SARS-CoV-2 mono-reactive, with only 1 of 255 being cross-reactive with common cold coronaviruses. Both infection-induced and vaccine-induced clones contracted markedly at late post-vaccination timepoints, which is consistent with waning T cell responses.

Preparation of the library involved the immunoSEQ multiplex PCR assay. TCR beta CDR3 sequencing was performed on DNA from the cultured, isolated CD4+ T cells. In the source study's methods: Non-productive TCR sequences were removed and reads were trimmed to the CDR3 region, keeping CDR3s of at least 7 amino acids. Antigen-specific clonotypes were identified with the MANAFEST web app by comparing expansion in peptide wells against reference cultures. To be called positive, a clone needed expansion at FDR<0.05 compared with the reference and with all other wells, an odds ratio greater than 5, and a frequency greater than 0.1% in two replicate wells. A clonotype was called cross-reactive if it was significantly expanded both in SARS-CoV-2 spike wells and in at least one common cold coronavirus spike condition. CDR3 similarity was assessed by Levenshtein distance with the stringdist R package, and unrooted trees were built with ape in R 3.6.1. Not all clones reach the TCRdb copy of this immuneACCESS table, which keeps in-frame sequences only. Checked studies attribute under half of the gap to unresolved V genes and leave the rest unexplained. V, J and clone size derive from that table, while D and trimming were established from the DNA sequence. Here the sample has around 30,000 clones; 55% to 75% occur a single time. The top ten hold 25% to 30% of the sample.

For this clone: The target of this receptor is not known. Within one base of it there is no much larger clone, and no base qualities were kept.

From cysteine to phenylalanine, the CDR3 is 13 amino acids long. This entry keeps only the CDR3 DNA: 39 bases, framed from base 1. CDR1 is given as MNHNS and CDR2 as SASEGT, both from the germline V gene. V and J are truncated by 0 bases and 12 bases respectively, leaving an intervening sequence of 11 bases. The ViraFEST assay stimulated PBMC with viral peptide pools and then used TCR sequencing to identify antigen-specific CD4+ T cell clonotypes by expansion. After around 10 days of culture, CD4+ T cells were isolated with the EasySep CD4+ T cell isolation kit. None of the healthy vaccine recipients had a prior SARS-CoV-2 infection, which was confirmed by nucleocapsid antibody tests that came back negative both before and after vaccination. Each well held two million PBMC cultured in IMDM containing roughly 5% human AB serum, approximately 10 IU/ml IL-2 and gentamicin, along with 8 to 10 ug/ml peptides. On days 3 and 7, half of the culture medium was replaced with fresh IL-2-containing medium. Unless otherwise noted, each peptide stimulation condition was cultured in triplicate wells. Using Ficoll-Paque Plus gradient centrifugation, PBMC were separated from whole blood and then either used fresh or cryopreserved at -140C. Overlapping peptide pools spanned the spike proteins of SARS-CoV-2 and the common cold coronaviruses HCoV-NL63, HCoV-OC43 and HCoV-229E. Genomic DNA was extracted from cultured CD4+ T cells with the QIAamp micro DNA kit.

The chain uses TRBV6-1 and TRBJ1-4; the D gene cannot be named for sure. The TCR comes from a human donor who received a COVID-19 vaccine. The material was CD4+ T cells from PBMCs cultured with HCoV-229E spike peptides, obtained before COVID-19 vaccination. The cell subset or site label corresponds to: HCoV-229E spike overlapping peptide pool stimulation. The CDR3 in this case is CASSEAISGELFF. In nucleotide form, the sequence is TGTGCCAGCAGTGAAGCGATCTCTGGGGAACTGTTTTTT.